These T cell receptor beta chains were read from a single sample in a study of blood T cell repertoires in COVID-19. Clones were sequenced by immunoSEQ multiplex PCR, and TCRdb holds only the in-frame ones, with some missing. In the table there are about 290,000 clones, nearly 90% of which are singletons. Source material: peripheral blood. The receptors originated from a woman aged 25-40 years with COVID-19, enrolled during active disease. CDR3s include the opening cysteine and the closing phenylalanine or tryptophan. Each record gives: CDR3 length, J gene, clone size, V gene, D gene, CDR3 protein, CDR3 DNA. D genes are given only for firm matches. The size entry is marked missing in some rows and otherwise reads once, few, many or a size class.

15 | TRBJ1-1 | few | TRBV5-6 | NA | CASSFYSGVWTEAFF | TGTGCCAGCAGTTTCTATTCAGGGGTTTGGACTGAAGCTTTCTTT
18 | TRBJ2-3 | NA | TRBV6-1 | TRBD2 | CASSERPSGGGRTDTQYF | TGTGCCAGCAGTGAAAGACCTAGCGGGGGGGGACGCACAGATACGCAGTATTTT
17 | TRBJ2-7 | NA | TRBV3-1/TRBV3-2 | NA | CASSPTHWQGTPYEQYF | TGTGCCAGCAGCCCCACCCACTGGCAGGGAACACCCTACGAGCAGTACTTC
14 | TRBJ1-1 | few | TRBV6-1 | NA | CASSEAGSYTEAFF | TGTGCCAGCAGTGAAGCGGGCAGCTACACTGAAGCTTTCTTT
15 | TRBJ2-7 | once | TRBV7-6 | TRBD1 | CASSDPGQGVYEQYF | TGTGCCAGCAGCGACCCGGGACAGGGTGTTTACGAGCAGTACTTC
15 | TRBJ1-2 | once | TRBV5-1 | NA | CASSLGLGADYGYTF | TGCGCCAGCAGCTTGGGCTTAGGGGCCGATTATGGCTACACCTTC
13 | TRBJ1-2 | few | TRBV28 | NA | CASSFVQGYGYTF | TGTGCCAGCAGTTTCGTCCAGGGCTATGGCTACACCTTC
15 | TRBJ1-2 | NA | TRBV27 | TRBD1 | CASSSHPGQGRGYTF | TGTGCCAGCAGTTCCCACCCGGGACAGGGTAGGGGCTACACCTTC
14 | TRBJ1-5 | NA | TRBV2 | NA | CASQLNSLNQPQHF | TGTGCCAGTCAGCTGAACAGTTTAAATCAGCCCCAGCATTTT
14 | TRBJ2-1 | NA | TRBV5-1 | TRBD2 | CASSLRTSMDEQFF | TGCGCCAGCAGCCTCAGGACTAGCATGGATGAGCAGTTCTTC
15 | TRBJ1-2 | NA | TRBV18 | NA | CASSPEGRVAYGYTF | TGTGCCAGCTCACCAGAAGGGAGGGTCGCCTATGGCTACACCTTC
13 | TRBJ2-5 | NA | TRBV25-1 | NA | CASSDRTGGTQYF | TGTGCCAGCAGTGATCGAACAGGTGGGACCCAGTACTTC
11 | TRBJ2-1 | NA | TRBV7-9 | NA | CASSPLYEQFF | TGTGCCAGCAGCCCCCTCTATGAGCAGTTCTTC
17 | TRBJ1-2 | NA | TRBV4-1 | TRBD1 | CASSQGIRGDRGFGYTF | TGCGCCAGCAGCCAAGGTATAAGAGGTGACAGGGGTTTTGGCTACACCTTC
15 | TRBJ2-1 | NA | TRBV7-6 | NA | CASSLEVWRGNEQFF | TGTGCCAGCAGCTTAGAGGTTTGGAGGGGCAATGAGCAGTTCTTC
15 | TRBJ2-5 | NA | TRBV7-9 | NA | CASSFSGRTPETQYF | TGTGCCAGCAGCTTTTCGGGGAGGACCCCAGAGACCCAGTACTTC
16 | TRBJ1-3 | NA | TRBV4-1 | NA | CASSQDREGSGNTIYF | TGCGCCAGCAGCCAAGATCGGGAGGGCTCTGGAAACACCATATATTTT
15 | TRBJ2-7 | NA | TRBV11-2 | NA | CASSNLGLIPYEQYF | TGTGCCAGCAGCAACCTGGGACTTATACCCTACGAGCAGTACTTC
16 | TRBJ1-4 | NA | TRBV3-1/TRBV3-2 | NA | CASSLHFGDLNEKLFF | TGTGCCAGCAGCCTTCACTTCGGAGACCTTAATGAAAAACTGTTTTTT
16 | TRBJ2-3 | NA | TRBV28 | TRBD2 | CASTKYRGVSTDTQYF | TGTGCCAGCACCAAATACCGGGGGGTAAGCACAGATACGCAGTATTTT
14 | TRBJ2-7 | NA | TRBV11-3 | NA | CASSSGYSTYEQYF | TGTGCCAGCAGCTCGGGATACTCAACCTACGAGCAGTACTTC
15 | TRBJ1-5 | NA | TRBV28 | NA | CASSSRGLGNQPQHF | TGTGCCAGCAGTTCGCGTGGACTCGGCAATCAGCCCCAGCATTTT
14 | TRBJ2-5 | NA | TRBV5-1 | NA | CASSLAAGAETQYF | TGCGCCAGCAGCTTGGCGGCAGGGGCGGAGACCCAGTACTTC
19 | TRBJ1-2 | NA | TRBV28 | TRBD1 | CASSSGFPIRQGFQYGYTF | TGTGCCAGCAGTTCCGGCTTCCCTATTAGACAGGGCTTTCAGTATGGCTACACCTTC
13 | TRBJ2-2 | NA | TRBV3-1/TRBV3-2 | TRBD1 | CASSRQGPGELFF | TGTGCCAGCAGCCGACAGGGGCCCGGGGAGCTGTTTTTT
15 | TRBJ1-2 | NA | TRBV2 | TRBD1 | CASRTGQGAADGYTF | TGTGCCAGCAGGACCGGACAGGGGGCGGCGGATGGCTACACCTTC
14 | TRBJ1-2 | NA | TRBV19 | TRBD1 | CASSTQGTGVGYTF | TGTGCCAGTAGTACCCAAGGGACAGGGGTAGGCTACACCTTC
16 | TRBJ2-3 | NA | TRBV5-1 | TRBD2 | CASSLASGGLGDTQYF | TGCGCCAGCAGCTTGGCAAGCGGGGGACTCGGGGATACGCAGTATTTT
14 | TRBJ1-1 | NA | TRBV7-5 | NA | CVRSLAGSNTEAFF | TGTGTCAGAAGCTTGGCAGGGTCGAACACTGAAGCTTTCTTT
14 | TRBJ2-7 | NA | TRBV11-2 | TRBD1 | CASSYGTGPYEQYF | TGTGCCAGCAGCTACGGGACAGGACCCTACGAGCAGTACTTC
15 | TRBJ1-1 | NA | TRBV7-9 | NA | CASSPRGARNTEAFF | TGTGCCAGCAGCCCCCGGGGGGCGCGGAACACTGAAGCTTTCTTT
15 | TRBJ1-5 | NA | TRBV28 | NA | CASRHPQAIDQPQHF | TGTGCCAGCAGACACCCGCAGGCGATCGATCAGCCCCAGCATTTT
14 | TRBJ1-1 | once | TRBV4-1 | NA | CASQGVEGNTEAFF | TGCGCCAGCCAAGGGGTAGAAGGGAACACTGAAGCTTTCTTT
13 | TRBJ1-3 | once | TRBV11-2 | NA | CASTSGEENTIYF | TGTGCCAGCACCAGCGGGGAGGAGAACACCATATATTTT
14 | TRBJ2-3 | NA | TRBV11-2 | NA | CASSLDGWTDTQYF | TGTGCCAGCAGCTTAGACGGGTGGACAGATACGCAGTATTTT
12 | TRBJ2-7 | NA | TRBV19 | NA | CASAANNYEQYF | TGTGCCAGCGCCGCCAACAACTACGAGCAGTACTTC
14 | TRBJ2-4 | NA | TRBV4-2 | TRBD2 | CASSQGGDGRLQYF | TGTGCCAGCAGCCAAGGGGGGGACGGGAGGCTTCAGTACTTC
12 | TRBJ1-2 | NA | TRBV28 | NA | CASSLQGYGYTF | TGTGCCAGCAGTTTACAGGGCTATGGCTACACCTTC
13 | TRBJ1-1 | NA | TRBV27 | NA | CASSWTGNTEAFF | TGTGCCAGCAGCTGGACTGGGAACACTGAAGCTTTCTTT
19 | TRBJ2-6 | NA | TRBV7-9 | TRBD1 | CASSRPRDRGRPGANVLTF | TGTGCCAGCAGCAGACCCCGGGACAGGGGTCGTCCTGGGGCCAACGTCCTGACTTTC
16 | TRBJ1-6 | NA | TRBV30 | NA | CAWSVLQGRGDSPLHF | TGTGCCTGGAGTGTACTTCAAGGACGCGGGGACTCACCCCTCCACTTT
15 | TRBJ2-7 | NA | TRBV3-1/TRBV3-2 | TRBD1 | CASSPGGTGGYEQYF | TGTGCCAGCAGCCCAGGGGGGACAGGGGGCTACGAGCAGTACTTC
15 | TRBJ2-3 | NA | TRBV3-1/TRBV3-2 | NA | CASSHLPHSTDTQYF | TGTGCCAGCAGCCATCTACCCCATAGCACAGATACGCAGTATTTT
15 | TRBJ2-5 | NA | TRBV6-5 | TRBD1 | CASSYPGQGKETQYF | TGTGCCAGCAGTTATCCGGGACAGGGAAAAGAGACCCAGTACTTC
17 | TRBJ1-6 | NA | TRBV21-1 | NA | CASSKVEGHRYNSPLHF | TGTGCCAGCAGCAAAGTGGAGGGCCATCGGTATAATTCACCCCTCCACTTT
16 | TRBJ2-5 | NA | TRBV5-6 | TRBD2 | CASSFSAGGPPGTQYF | TGTGCCAGCAGCTTCTCAGCGGGGGGACCCCCTGGGACCCAGTACTTC
15 | TRBJ2-3 | NA | TRBV12-5 | TRBD1 | CASGGGGQGTDTQYF | TGTGCTAGTGGAGGTGGGGGACAGGGCACAGATACGCAGTATTTT
15 | TRBJ2-5 | NA | TRBV6-4 | TRBD1 | CASRVVGQGEETQYF | TGTGCCAGCAGGGTGGTGGGACAGGGAGAAGAGACCCAGTACTTC
12 | TRBJ1-5 | NA | TRBV18 | NA | CASSPSNQPQHF | TGTGCCAGCTCACCCTCTAATCAGCCCCAGCATTTT
12 | TRBJ1-2 | NA | TRBV28 | TRBD1 | CASGQGGYGYTF | TGTGCCAGCGGACAGGGCGGCTATGGCTACACCTTC
13 | TRBJ1-6 | NA | TRBV4-1 | NA | CASADTGWSPLHF | TGCGCCAGCGCTGACACAGGGTGGTCACCCCTCCACTTT
17 | TRBJ1-2 | once | TRBV6-1 | TRBD1 | CASSDRQGDLANYGYTF | TGTGCCAGCAGTGATAGACAGGGGGATCTAGCTAACTATGGCTACACCTTC
15 | TRBJ1-1 | NA | TRBV28 | NA | CASRGGRRENTEAFF | TGTGCCAGCAGGGGGGGTAGGAGGGAGAACACTGAAGCTTTCTTT
14 | TRBJ2-7 | NA | TRBV28 | TRBD2 | CASCRLAGFYEQYF | TGTGCCAGCTGCCGACTAGCGGGCTTCTACGAGCAGTACTTC